This entry lists 9 T cell receptor beta chains sequenced from one sample in a study of blood T cell repertoires in COVID-19. Libraries were prepared by immunoSEQ multiplex PCR; TCRdb keeps only in-frame clonotypes and omits some of them. The table shows roughly 200,000 clones, with around 85% occurring only once. The sequenced sample was peripheral blood. The receptor source for this set is a man aged 50-60 years who had recovered from COVID-19.

CDR3 sequence (DNA): TGCAGCGTTGGATCAGGGGTGGGAGATACGCAGTATTTT. Protein product: CSVGSGVGDTQYF. The chain uses TRBV29-1 and TRBJ2-3; D possibly corresponds to TRBD1 (6 bases). The CDR3 is 13 amino acids. Germline-derived CDR1 and CDR2 are SQVTM and ANQGSEA. Between the trimmed V and J ends, which lost 4 bases and 5 bases, there was a span of 13 bases.

Points on this clone: The sample has other DNA sequences that encode this CDR3 too. The J gene is TRBJ2-7, the V gene TRBV6-2 or TRBV6-3; 11 bases are shared with TRBD2. V gave up 2 bases and J gave up 4 bases; unmatched junction bases: 4. The germline V gene encodes CDR1 MNHEY and CDR2 SVGEGT. The CDR3 is 15 residues long. DNA of the CDR3: TGTGCCAGCAGTTACACTAGCGGGAGCAGGTACGAGCAGTACTTC. It is translated as CASSYTSGSRYEQYF.

This clone was detected ten times or more. The chain links TRBV4-1 to TRBJ2-7; D is perhaps TRBD2 (6 bases). CDR1 is MGHRA and CDR2 is YSYEKL in the germline V gene. The CDR3 length is 13 residues. Deletions cut 0 bases from V and 9 bases from J, with 12 bases between. CDR3 coding DNA: TGCGCCAGCAGCCAAGAAGCTAGCGCTCGGCAGTACTTC. This translates into CASSQEASARQYF.

This chain connects TRBV28 to TRBJ1-1; D uncertain. Trimming removed 7 bases at V and 0 bases at J, with 9 bases between. The CDR3 length is 13 residues. Germline lookup yields CDR1 MDHEN and CDR2 SYDVKM. The CDR3 coding sequence is TGTGCCAGCATAGGAGTTTTGAACACTGAAGCTTTCTTT. This sequence encodes CASIGVLNTEAFF.

The CDR3 sequence: CAWSVGGLGNSPLHF. The CDR3 DNA sequence: TGTGCCTGGAGTGTGGGAGGACTGGGAAATTCACCCCTCCACTTT. This chain uses TRBV30 with TRBJ1-6; D uncertain. CDR3 size: 15 residues. Germline V CDR1 and CDR2: GTSNPN, SVGIG (reference sequence). V dropped 0 bases and J dropped 7 bases, with 13 bases sitting between them.

J is TRBJ2-1 and V is TRBV5-3, with 12 bases fitting TRBD2. Being an ORF, TRBV5-3 has a function that is uncertain. The CDR3 runs 17 residues. V gave up 4 bases and J gave up 8 bases; unmatched junction bases: 13. Here the CDR3 DNA reads TGTGCCAGAAGCCCGAAATCGACTAGCGGGAGAGTCCATGAGCAGTTCTTC. It encodes CARSPKSTSGRVHEQFF.

The chain employs TRBV5-1 and TRBJ2-1; possible D gene TRBD1, 6 bases. Between the trimmed V and J ends, which lost 3 bases and 9 bases, there was a span of 16 bases. Per germline, CDR1 SGHRS and CDR2 YFSETQ. The CDR3 spans 14 residues. The CDR3 loop reads CASSSTEGDTEQFF. The CDR3 DNA reads TGCGCCAGCAGCTCAACCGAAGGGGACACTGAGCAGTTCTTC.

The chain has TRBV6-6 and TRBJ2-7; TRBD1 might be the D (6 bases). CDR3 length: 15 amino acids. The V end lost 3 bases, the J end lost 2 bases, and 14 bases lay between the germline ends. CDR1 and CDR2 from the germline V gene are MNHNY and SVGAGI (reference sequence). Here the CDR3 DNA reads TGTGCCAGCAGTTATTCCGGGACATTTCCCTACGAGCAGTACTTC. Translating gives CASSYSGTFPYEQYF.

The chain has TRBV2 and TRBJ2-7; 8 nucleotides agree with TRBD1. The germline gives CDR1 SNHLY, CDR2 FYNNEI. This CDR3 has 14 amino acids. V gave up 3 bases and J gave up 3 bases; unmatched junction bases: 4. CDR3 amino acids: CASSERTGRYEQYF. The CDR3 nucleotides read TGTGCCAGCAGTGAGCGGACAGGGCGCTACGAGCAGTACTTC. Using reference TRBV2 and TRBJ2-7 for the parts outside the CDR3, the full variable domain is EPEVTQTPSHQVTQMGQEVILRCVPISNHLYFYWYRQILGQKVEFLVSFYNNEISEKSEIFDDQFSVERPDGSNFTLKIRSTKLEDSAMYFCASSERTGRYEQYFGPGTRLTVT.